Shown below are 18 T cell receptor beta chains from a single sample sequenced in a study of T-cell reconstitution after alpha-beta-depleted transplantation in children (dated by TCRdb to 2016 to 2017). The sample's treatment or condition label, decoded: allogeneic hematopoietic cell transplantation with graft depleted of TCRalphabeta T cells and CD19 B cells. Library method: PCR. The reads were generated on an Illumina HiSeq 2500. To normalize quantification of the TCRbeta repertoire, the TCR libraries were built with molecular barcoding that relied on unique molecular identifiers. Clones were called with MiXCR by TCRdb after fastp trimmed the public reads at Q25, and only in-frame beta chains were retained. Each CDR3 protein appears once, grouped with its most common genes and DNA. Across this sample there are hundreds of thousands of distinct CDR3 sequences, with roughly 14% seen only once. Of the sample, roughly 0.77% falls within the top ten clones.

The material sequenced was PBMCs, taken before TCRalphabeta/CD19-depleted stem cell transplant. Receptor source: a girl aged 2-10 years with congenital amegakaryocytic thrombocytopenia, due to receive a stem cell transplant.

The table lists this clonotype with many counts. The chain links TRBV29-1 to TRBJ1-2, with D possibly TRBD1 on 6 matching bases. CDR1 SQVTM and CDR2 ANQGSEA come from the germline V gene. The CDR3 has 13 residues. V lost 2 bases and J lost 7, with 14 bases in between. The CDR3 DNA is TGCAGCGTTGAATCTCTGGGGGCGCCTGGCTACACCTTC. It codes for CSVESLGAPGYTF.

This clonotype was observed at least ten times. V is TRBV7-2 and J is TRBJ2-1; D gene uncertain. The CDR3 is 14 amino acids. Germline V gene sequence: CDR1 SGHTA, CDR2 FQGNSA. V lost 1 base, J lost 8 bases, and 12 bases lay in between. Written as DNA, the CDR3 is TGTGCCAGCAGCTTAGTCGCCTGGTCTCATGAGCAGTTCTTC. Translated: CASSLVAWSHEQFF.

The J gene is TRBJ2-1, the V gene TRBV10-3; D remains ambiguous. Deletions cut 3 bases from V and 0 bases from J, with 9 bases between. The CDR3 loop spans 15 amino acids. From germline, CDR1 is ENHRY and CDR2 SYGVKD. CDR3: CAISDPGGSYNEQFF. The CDR3 DNA reads TGTGCCATCAGTGACCCTGGCGGCTCCTACAATGAGCAGTTCTTC.

This clonotype was seen a handful of times. The chain recombines TRBV9 with TRBJ2-5; 9 bases match TRBD1. Germline lookup yields CDR1 SGDLS and CDR2 YYNGEE. V dropped 3 bases and J dropped 4; count of bases not matched to a gene: 10. The length of the CDR3 is 16 residues. The CDR3 DNA sequence: TGTGCCAGCAGCGCAACCGGGGACAGGGAACCAGAGACCCAGTACTTC. Encoded protein: CASSATGDREPETQYF. The full variable domain, completed using reference TRBV9 and TRBJ2-5, is DSGVTQTPKHLITATGQRVTLRCSPRSGDLSVYWYQQSLDQGLQFLIQYYNGEERAKGNILERFSAQQFPDLHSELNLSSLELGDSALYFCASSATGDREPETQYFGPGTRLLVL.

This clonotype was seen at least ten times. V and J are TRBV12-3 or TRBV12-4 and TRBJ2-1, with TRBD2 matching over 7 bases. The CDR3 sequence is 14 residues long. V trimming: 8 bases; J trimming: 2 bases; junction bases outside the gene matches: 6. CDR3: CASSGGTTYNEQFF. In DNA, the CDR3 is TGTGCCAGCTCCGGGGGGACGACCTACAATGAGCAGTTCTTC.

Only a few counts were recorded for this clonotype. This chain connects TRBV19 to TRBJ2-1; D may be TRBD1 (6 bases). Trimming pared 0 bases from V and 5 bases from J, leaving 8 bases between. Per germline, CDR1 LNHDA and CDR2 SQIVND (reference sequence). There are 14 residues in the CDR3. The CDR3 DNA reads TGTGCCAGTAGTATAGACAGGGGCCACAATGAGCAGTTCTTC. Its protein is CASSIDRGHNEQFF.

This clonotype has a handful of counts. This chain joins TRBV3-1 and TRBJ2-7; possibly TRBD2 for D (5 bases). The CDR3 has 14 amino acids. Germline V lookup: CDR1 LGHDT, CDR2 YNNKEL (reference sequence). V was shortened by 1 base and J by 2 bases, with 9 bases between the two germline ends. DNA for the CDR3: TGTGCCAGCAGCCAAGGGGCGGGCCCCTACGAGCAGTACTTC. This codes for CASSQGAGPYEQYF.

The rearrangement joins TRBV27 to TRBJ1-2, with 8 bases aligning to TRBD1. J gave up 4 bases and V 3 bases, and 4 bases lay outside the gene matches. CDR1 and CDR2 (germline): MNHEY, SMNVEV (reference sequence). CDR3 length: 14 residues. CDR3 sequence (DNA): TGTGCCAGCAGTTTCCGACAGGGGTCCTATGGCTACACCTTC. This sequence encodes CASSFRQGSYGYTF.

The sample holds many counts of this clonotype. This chain links TRBV5-1 with TRBJ2-7; D may be TRBD1 or TRBD2 (5 bases each). Germline V gives CDR1 SGHRS, CDR2 YFSETQ. This CDR3 region has 12 residues. V was cut by 5 bases and J by 6 bases, with 12 bases left in between. CDR3 loop: CASSRWGIEQYF. CDR3 DNA: TGCGCCAGCAGTCGTTGGGGGATCGAGCAGTACTTC.

This clonotype was observed at least ten times. The V and J genes are TRBV5-5 and TRBJ2-3; no definite D call. Germline values: CDR1 SGHKS, CDR2 YYEKEE (reference sequence). The CDR3 length is 13 residues. Trimming took off 5 bases at V and 0 bases at J, with 7 bases between the two ends. CDR3 sequence reads: CASRVPSTDTQYF. The CDR3 DNA follows: TGTGCCAGCAGGGTACCTAGCACAGATACGCAGTATTTT.

The CDR3 region has the DNA TGTGCCAGCGGCCGGGACGGCCAGATCACCATATATTTT. Protein: CASGRDGQITIYF. V gene TRBV12-3 or TRBV12-4 combines with J gene TRBJ1-3; a possible D gene is TRBD1 (5 bases). The CDR3 covers 13 residues. V was shortened by 8 bases and J by 9 bases, with 17 bases between the two germline ends.

This chain connects TRBV4-1 to TRBJ2-7, with D perhaps TRBD1 (6 bases). The CDR3 runs to 18 residues. Germline CDR1 and CDR2: MGHRA and YSYEKL. V was pared by 0 bases and J by 2 bases, with 20 bases between. In nucleotides, the CDR3 is TGCGCCAGCAGCCAAGAAGGGGGAGCCGGTGCTGTGCCCTACGAGCAGTACTTC. It specifies CASSQEGGAGAVPYEQYF.

This clonotype was found many times. The genes are TRBV5-1 and TRBJ2-1, with 10 nucleotides matching TRBD2. V lost 2 bases, J lost 8 bases, and 4 bases stayed unmatched. This CDR3 spans 14 amino acids. Germline V CDR1 and CDR2: SGHRS, YFSETQ. This chain's CDR3 is CASSLKTSGDEQFF. In DNA form, the CDR3 reads TGCGCCAGCAGCTTAAAAACTAGCGGGGATGAGCAGTTCTTC.

This chain joins TRBV7-6 and TRBJ2-3; no firm D call. Trimming took off 3 bases at V and 2 bases at J, with 12 bases between the two ends. Germline values: CDR1 SGHVS, CDR2 FNYEAQ. The CDR3 has 15 residues. This CDR3 reads CASSLTQLFTDTQYF. In DNA, the CDR3 is TGTGCCAGCAGCTTGACTCAACTCTTCACAGATACGCAGTATTTT.

This clonotype was seen a handful of times. This chain joins TRBV20-1 and TRBJ2-3, with 14 bases lining up with TRBD2. V shed 6 bases, J shed 3 bases, and the junction held 11 bases outside the gene matches. The CDR3 extends over 17 amino acids. CDR1 is DFQATT, CDR2 SNEGSKA, per germline (reference sequence). CDR3 coding DNA: TGCAGTGCACTGCCGGGACTAGCGGGAGTATTTACAGATACGCAGTATTTT. Amino acid sequence: CSALPGLAGVFTDTQYF.

The chain combines TRBV12-3 or TRBV12-4 with TRBJ2-5; tentatively, D is TRBD2 (6 bases). Deletions cut 3 bases from V and 4 bases from J, with 15 bases between. The CDR3 is 15 amino acids. CDR3 amino acids: CASSFSTMGGETQYF. CDR3 in DNA: TGTGCCAGCAGTTTTTCCACAATGGGAGGAGAGACCCAGTACTTC.

This clonotype was found many times. The chain is built from TRBV6-1 and TRBJ1-5; the match to TRBD1 covers 7 bases. CDR3 length equals 13 residues. Germline trimming cut 6 bases from V and 5 bases from J; bases unmatched to any gene: 4. Per the germline V gene, CDR1 is MNHNS and CDR2 is SASEGT. CDR3 loop: CASRNGQDQPQHF. In DNA, the CDR3 is TGTGCCAGCAGAAACGGACAGGATCAGCCCCAGCATTTT.

This clonotype was detected only a few times. This chain connects TRBV28 to TRBJ2-2; 11 bases are a match to TRBD2. The ends lost 6 bases at V and 6 bases at J; junction bases unmatched: 6. The V gene's germline CDR1 is MDHEN and CDR2 SYDVKM. The CDR3 totals 15 residues. The DNA of the CDR3 is TGTGCCAGCAGGCCCGGGACTAGCGGTTCCGGGGAGCTGTTTTTT. As protein: CASRPGTSGSGELFF.